Listed here are 23 T cell receptor beta chains from one sample, sequenced in a study of T cell changes during pregnancy in multiple sclerosis. The method was immunoSEQ multiplex PCR; TCRdb's version includes in-frame clones alone and lacks a portion of them. The data hold around 26,000 clones, with about 89% observed a single time. Sequencing was performed on CD8+ T cells from peripheral blood mononuclear cells, taken in the first trimester of pregnancy. All receptors derive from a female donor in good health, enrolled as a control in a pregnancy study.

The V gene is TRBV5-1, the J gene TRBJ2-7; D possibly corresponds to TRBD1 (6 bases). Germline values: CDR1 SGHRS, CDR2 YFSETQ. CDR3 length: 15 amino acids. Trimming cost V 0 bases and J 4 bases, with 14 bases left between them. CDR3 loop: CASSLAFRGTYEQYF. The CDR3 DNA sequence: TGCGCCAGCAGCTTGGCGTTCAGGGGCACATACGAGCAGTACTTC.

This chain joins TRBV6-4 and TRBJ2-1; 9 bases agree with TRBD2. Unmatched junction bases numbered 11, after V lost 2 bases and J lost 9 bases. The CDR3 runs 16 residues. CDR1 is MRHNA and CDR2 is SNTAGT in the germline V gene. The CDR3 DNA reads as TGTGCCAGCAGTGACGCTCCGGGACTAGCAGGGACTGAGCAGTTCTTC. Protein sequence: CASSDAPGLAGTEQFF.

The rearrangement links TRBV28 to TRBJ2-5; 7 bases agree with TRBD1. With V trimmed by 2 bases and J by 5 bases, 17 bases remained unmatched. Per germline, CDR1 MDHEN and CDR2 SYDVKM. The CDR3 loop spans 18 amino acids. Written as DNA, the CDR3 is TGTGCCAGCAGTTTACCTCCTCGACTTCCGGGACAGACGGAGACCCAGTACTTC. It translates to CASSLPPRLPGQTETQYF. Filled out from reference TRBV28 and TRBJ2-5, the complete variable domain reads DVKVTQSSRYLVKRTGEKVFLECVQDMDHENMFWYRQDPGLGLRLIYFSYDVKMKEKGDIPEGYSVSREKKERFSLILESASTNQTSMYLCASSLPPRLPGQTETQYFGPGTRLLVL.

This clone was recorded once. Sequence at one end of the junction differs from germline and may be a read error. V is TRBV7-2 and J is TRBJ2-7; 7 bases are shared with TRBD1. The CDR3 runs to 17 residues. Germline V gives CDR1 SGHTA, CDR2 FQGNSA. CDR3 nucleotides: TGTGCCAGCAGTTTAGAAGGGCCCAGGGGGAGTACCTACGAGCAGTACTTC. Protein product: CASSLEGPRGSTYEQYF.

The rearrangement links TRBV5-5 to TRBJ2-5; 7 bases align to TRBD2. Losses at the gene ends were 4 bases for V and 5 bases for J; bases not matched to a gene: 5. CDR1 and CDR2 (germline): SGHKS, YYEKEE (reference sequence). This CDR3 contains 13 residues. As DNA, the CDR3 is TGTGCCAGCAGCCGGGGGGACCGGGAGACCCAGTACTTC. Translation: CASSRGDRETQYF. The full variable domain, completed using reference TRBV5-5 and TRBJ2-5, is DAGVTQSPTHLIKTRGQQVTLRCSPISGHKSVSWYQQVLGQGPQFIFQYYEKEERGRGNFPDRFSARQFPNYSSELNVNALLLGDSALYLCASSRGDRETQYFGPGTRLLVL.

The V call is TRBV7-9, the J call TRBJ1-2; D is possibly TRBD1 (6 bases). The V and J ends lost 3 bases and 4 bases respectively, with 21 bases between them. The germline V gene encodes CDR1 SEHNR and CDR2 FQNEAQ (reference sequence). The CDR3 is 17 residues long. The CDR3, as DNA: TGTGCCAGCAGCTTGGGTGCGGGACATTCGGGAGGCTATGGCTACACCTTC. As protein: CASSLGAGHSGGYGYTF.

For the CDR3, the DNA is TGTGCCAGCAGCGTAGCCCTAGCGGGAGATGAGCAGTTCTTC. Encoded protein: CASSVALAGDEQFF. The chain carries TRBV9 and TRBJ2-1; 10 bases fit TRBD2. With V trimmed by 0 bases and J by 8 bases, 2 bases remained unmatched. Germline CDR1 reads SGDLS; CDR2 reads YYNGEE. The CDR3 runs 14 residues.

The chain joins TRBV7-6 to TRBJ1-2; D gene unclear. This CDR3 is 15 amino acids long. CDR1 is SGHVS, CDR2 FNYEAQ, per germline. With 3 bases removed from V and 4 bases from J, the gap between germline ends came to 15 bases. CDR3 nucleotide sequence: TGTGCCAGCAGCTTCGGCGGAGGGTCGGTCTATGGCTACACCTTC. Translation gives CASSFGGGSVYGYTF.

The chain has TRBV18 and TRBJ1-2; D call uncertain. The CDR3 totals 14 residues. Looked up from germline, CDR1 is KGHSH and CDR2 is LQKENI. V was pared by 1 base and J by 6 bases, with 12 bases between. CDR3 protein: CASSPRASMNGYTF. The CDR3 DNA sequence: TGTGCCAGCTCACCACGTGCGTCAATGAATGGCTACACCTTC. Together with reference TRBV18 and TRBJ1-2, the CDR3 gives the full variable domain: NAGVMQNPRHLVRRRGQEARLRCSPMKGHSHVYWYRQLPEEGLKFMVYLQKENIIDESGMPKERFSAEFPKEGPSILRIQQVVRGDSAAYFCASSPRASMNGYTFGSGTRLTVV.

This chain connects TRBV7-8 to TRBJ1-2, with D perhaps TRBD1 (6 bases). Germline V gene lookup returns CDR1 SGHVS and CDR2 FQNEAQ. The V and J ends lost 4 bases and 3 bases respectively, with 15 bases between them. This CDR3 spans 15 amino acids. As DNA, the CDR3 is TGTGCCAGCAGCTCCGCAGGGGAGTGGGACTATGGCTACACCTTC. Residues: CASSSAGEWDYGYTF.

The chain couples TRBV19 to TRBJ1-1; TRBD1 matches 12 bases. The germline V gene encodes CDR1 LNHDA and CDR2 SQIVND (reference sequence). V lost 7 bases, J lost 4 bases, and 7 bases stayed unmatched. This CDR3 has 15 residues. In DNA, the CDR3 is TGTGCCAGTACCCTGGGACAGGGGGCCGGCACTGAAGCTTTCTTT. Translation gives CASTLGQGAGTEAFF. Based on the CDR3 plus reference TRBV19 and TRBJ1-1, the full variable domain is DGGITQSPKYLFRKEGQNVTLSCEQNLNHDAMYWYRQDPGQGLRLIYYSQIVNDFQKGDIAEGYSVSREKKESFPLTVTSAQKNPTAFYLCASTLGQGAGTEAFFGQGTRLTVV.

The chain joins TRBV10-3 to TRBJ2-1, with 15 bases identical to TRBD2. CDR1 is ENHRY, CDR2 SYGVKD, per germline. The V gene end was trimmed by 4 bases and the J gene end by 9 bases; junction bases not matched to a gene: 4. The length of the CDR3 is 15 residues. The chain's CDR3 is CAISAGTSGRSEQFF. In DNA, the CDR3 is TGTGCCATCAGTGCCGGGACTAGCGGGAGGTCTGAGCAGTTCTTC.

This chain connects TRBV9 to TRBJ2-2; 16 nucleotides agree with TRBD2. This CDR3 has 18 amino acids. J gave up 6 bases and V 0 bases, and 5 bases lay outside the gene matches. Germline CDR1 and CDR2: SGDLS and YYNGEE. The CDR3 loop is CASSVEGLAGGPAGELFF. The CDR3 bases are TGTGCCAGCAGCGTAGAGGGACTAGCGGGAGGGCCGGCCGGGGAGCTGTTTTTT.

This rearrangement joins TRBV11-2 to TRBJ1-2; 7 bases fit TRBD1. This CDR3 has 13 amino acids. Germline loops: CDR1 SGHAT, CDR2 FQNNGV. V gave up 5 bases and J gave up 8 bases; unmatched junction bases: 8. The CDR3 reads CASSLRGPEGYTF. In DNA, the CDR3 is TGTGCCAGCAGCCTGAGGGGGCCGGAGGGCTACACCTTC.

The chain joins TRBV28 to TRBJ1-5; perhaps TRBD1 as D (5 bases). V was shortened by 2 bases and J by 1 base, with 6 bases between the two germline ends. This CDR3 has 14 amino acids. Germline assignment: CDR1 MDHEN and CDR2 SYDVKM. As DNA, the CDR3 is TGTGCCAGCAGTTTAACAGGCAGCAATCAGCCCCAGCATTTT. It yields the protein CASSLTGSNQPQHF.

This clone was seen only a few times. The chain carries TRBV6-1 and TRBJ2-3, with D perhaps TRBD2 (6 bases). CDR1 MNHNS and CDR2 SASEGT come from the germline V gene. V shed 4 bases and J shed 3 bases, with 8 bases lying between them. The CDR3 contains 13 residues. The CDR3 here is CASSGGETDTQYF. CDR3 sequence (DNA): TGTGCCAGCAGTGGGGGGGAGACAGATACGCAGTATTTT.

The chain employs TRBV7-2 and TRBJ2-7; no clear D gene. Per germline, CDR1 SGHTA and CDR2 FQGNSA. There are 13 residues in the CDR3. Trimming took 5 bases from V and 6 from J, leaving 14 bases between them. The CDR3 region is CASSAHPTGEQYF. CDR3 in DNA: TGTGCCAGCAGCGCCCATCCGACGGGCGAGCAGTACTTC.

The chain carries TRBV5-1 and TRBJ1-2; 7 bases line up with TRBD1. The CDR3 is 15 residues long. Germline V gene lookup returns CDR1 SGHRS and CDR2 YFSETQ. The trim removed 4 bases at V and 6 bases at J, leaving 12 bases unmatched. The CDR3 spells CASSLWTGPGNGYTF. The CDR3 DNA follows: TGCGCCAGCAGCCTATGGACAGGACCGGGGAATGGCTACACCTTC.

This chain connects TRBV19 to TRBJ2-1, with D possibly TRBD1 on 5 matching bases. This CDR3 is built from 14 residues. V gave up 5 bases and J gave up 2 bases, with 10 bases separating them. The germline V gene encodes CDR1 LNHDA and CDR2 SQIVND (reference sequence). CDR3 sequence reads: CASSPGYAYNEQFF. The DNA of the CDR3 is TGTGCCAGTAGTCCAGGGTACGCCTACAATGAGCAGTTCTTC.

The chain joins TRBV4-1 to TRBJ2-7, with 10 bases that match TRBD1. This CDR3 contains 17 residues. The germline V gene encodes CDR1 MGHRA and CDR2 YSYEKL. With V trimmed by 4 bases and J by 5 bases, 14 bases remained unmatched. CDR3 coding DNA: TGCGCCAGCAGCCTGACCGAGAGCCGGGACAGGGGCCACGAGCAGTACTTC. This gives the protein CASSLTESRDRGHEQYF.

V usage is TRBV4-2 and J usage is TRBJ2-7, with TRBD2 matching 7 bases. Germline V gene data show CDR1 as LGHNA and CDR2 as YNFKEQ. The CDR3 length is 17 residues. Trimming cost V 0 bases and J 3 bases; bases outside gene matches: 11. CDR3 DNA sequence: TGTGCCAGCAGCCAAGATCCGGCGGGGGTGTCCTACTACGAGCAGTACTTC. It specifies CASSQDPAGVSYYEQYF.

A few counts support this clone. V gene TRBV19 combines with J gene TRBJ1-1, with D unclear. This CDR3 has 13 amino acids. Germline V gene lookup returns CDR1 LNHDA and CDR2 SQIVND (reference sequence). V gave up 5 bases and J gave up 4 bases, with 11 bases separating them. This CDR3 is CASSGGRSTEAFF. CDR3 in DNA: TGTGCCAGTAGTGGAGGCCGGTCCACTGAAGCTTTCTTT.

The rearrangement uses TRBV7-8 and TRBJ2-7, with D possibly being TRBD2 (5 bases). Per germline, CDR1 SGHVS and CDR2 FQNEAQ. V was pared by 7 bases and J by 7 bases, with 20 bases between. This CDR3 is built from 14 residues. CDR3 nucleotides: TGTGCCAGCATCCCGACGAGGGAATCGGGGGAGCAGTACTTC. Amino acids: CASIPTRESGEQYF.